Below are 6 T cell receptor beta chains sequenced from a single sample in a study of blood T cell dynamics during melanoma immunotherapy. Clones were read by immunoSEQ multiplex PCR, and TCRdb kept only the in-frame ones, dropping some. The top ten hold around 7.8% of the sample, which has over 15,000 clones, around nine tenths seen once. As for time point: week 3, after first cycle of checkpoint inhibitor. The sequenced sample was blood, obtained from a patient treated with checkpoint blockade. The source of these receptors is a human donor with melanoma.

The rearrangement links TRBV28 to TRBJ2-3; maybe TRBD1 (6 bases). Germline V gene data show CDR1 as MDHEN and CDR2 as SYDVKM. The CDR3 consists of 17 residues. V gave up 6 bases and J gave up 4 bases, with 23 bases separating them. CDR3 sequence reads: CASSQTGQPLVADTQYF. The CDR3 DNA reads as TGTGCCAGCAGCCAAACAGGACAGCCTCTGGTCGCAGATACGCAGTATTTT.

The rearrangement uses TRBV19 and TRBJ2-3, with D possibly TRBD2 on 5 matching bases. V was cut by 7 bases and J by 0 bases, with 23 bases left in between. In germline, CDR1 is LNHDA, CDR2 SQIVND (reference sequence). The length of the CDR3 is 18 residues. DNA for the CDR3: TGTGCCAGTACCCCTAAAGGTGCAAGCGGTACCAGCACAGATACGCAGTATTTT. Protein: CASTPKGASGTSTDTQYF.

There are a few counts of this clone. The chain is built from TRBV5-8 and TRBJ1-1, with a tentative D call TRBD1 (6 bases). CDR3 length: 13 amino acids. Per germline, CDR1 SGHTS and CDR2 YDEGEE. The ends were cut back, 4 bases at V and 1 base at J, with 8 bases in the middle. CDR3 in DNA: TGTGCCAGCAGCGCGGGACAGAACACTGAAGCTTTCTTT. It specifies CASSAGQNTEAFF. The full variable domain, completed using reference TRBV5-8 and TRBJ1-1, is EAGVTQSPTHLIKTRGQQATLRCSPISGHTSVYWYQQALGLGLQFLLWYDEGEERNRGNFPPRFSGRQFPNYSSELNVNALELEDSALYLCASSAGQNTEAFFGQGTRLTVV.

This chain uses TRBV9 with TRBJ2-1, with 8 bases that match TRBD2. Per germline, CDR1 SGDLS and CDR2 YYNGEE. This CDR3 comprises 16 residues. V was clipped by 0 bases and J by 5 bases; unmatched bases: 7. The CDR3 is CASSVEIAGFHNEQFF. CDR3 nucleotides: TGTGCCAGCAGCGTAGAGATAGCGGGATTCCACAATGAGCAGTTCTTC.

This rearrangement joins TRBV10-3 to TRBJ2-1; 7 positions match TRBD2. Losses at the gene ends were 4 bases for V and 6 bases for J; bases not matched to a gene: 9. The CDR3 covers 15 residues. The germline V gene has CDR1 ENHRY and CDR2 SYGVKD. The CDR3 bases are TGTGCCATCAGTGGGGGGGAGGGAAAAGCCAATGAGCAGTTCTTC. Protein: CAISGGEGKANEQFF.

The rearrangement joins TRBV29-1 to TRBJ2-1, with 7 bases fitting TRBD1. Germline loops: CDR1 SQVTM, CDR2 ANQGSEA. The CDR3 is made up of 15 amino acids. V shed 3 bases and J 5 bases; nucleotides not matched to a gene: 10. For the CDR3, the DNA is TGCAGCGTTGAGGTTCCAGGGGGTCGGGACAATGAGCAGTTCTTC. Encoded protein: CSVEVPGGRDNEQFF.